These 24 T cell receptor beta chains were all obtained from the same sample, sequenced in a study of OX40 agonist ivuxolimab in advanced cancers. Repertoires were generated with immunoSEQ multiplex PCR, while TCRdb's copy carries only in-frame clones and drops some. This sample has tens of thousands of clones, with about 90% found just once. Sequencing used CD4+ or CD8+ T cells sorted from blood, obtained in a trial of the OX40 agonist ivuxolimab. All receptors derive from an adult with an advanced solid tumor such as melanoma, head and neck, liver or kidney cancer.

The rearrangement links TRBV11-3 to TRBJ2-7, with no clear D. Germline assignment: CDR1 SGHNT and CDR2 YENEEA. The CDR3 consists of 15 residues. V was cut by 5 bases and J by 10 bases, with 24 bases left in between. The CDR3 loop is CASSPPRASCRRQYF. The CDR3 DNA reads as TGTGCCAGCAGCCCTCCTCGGGCCAGTTGTCGAAGACAGTACTTC.

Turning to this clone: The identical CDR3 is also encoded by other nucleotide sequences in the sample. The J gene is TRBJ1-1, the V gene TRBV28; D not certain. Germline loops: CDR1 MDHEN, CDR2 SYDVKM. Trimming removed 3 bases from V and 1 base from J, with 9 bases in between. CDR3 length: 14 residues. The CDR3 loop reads CASSLGGPNTEAFF. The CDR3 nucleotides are TGTGCCAGCAGTTTGGGAGGCCCGAACACTGAAGCTTTCTTT.

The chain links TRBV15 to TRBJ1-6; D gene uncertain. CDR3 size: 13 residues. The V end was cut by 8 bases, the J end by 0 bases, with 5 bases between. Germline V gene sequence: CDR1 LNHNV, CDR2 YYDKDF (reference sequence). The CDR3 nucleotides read TGTGCCACCTTAACCTCCTATAATTCACCCCTCCACTTT. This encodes CATLTSYNSPLHF. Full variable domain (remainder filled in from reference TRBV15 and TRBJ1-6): DAMVIQNPRYQVTQFGKPVTLSCSQTLNHNVMYWYQQKSSQAPKLLFHYYDKDFNNEADTPDNFQSRRPNTSFCFLDIRSPGLGDTAMYLCATLTSYNSPLHFGNGTRLTVT.

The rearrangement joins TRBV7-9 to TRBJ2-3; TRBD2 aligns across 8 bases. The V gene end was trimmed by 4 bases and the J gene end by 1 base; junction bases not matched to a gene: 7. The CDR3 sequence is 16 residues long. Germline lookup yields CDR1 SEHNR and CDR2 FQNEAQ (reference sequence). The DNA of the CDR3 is TGTGCCAGCAGCTCAGGGCTAGCGGGCCGCACAGATACGCAGTATTTT. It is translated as CASSSGLAGRTDTQYF.

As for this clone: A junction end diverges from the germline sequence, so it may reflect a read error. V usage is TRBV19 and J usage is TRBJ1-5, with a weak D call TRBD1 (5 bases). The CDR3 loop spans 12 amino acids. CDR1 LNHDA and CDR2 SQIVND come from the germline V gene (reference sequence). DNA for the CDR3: TGTGCCAGCAGTAGGGGTACTCAGCCCCAGCATTTT. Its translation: CASSRGTQPQHF. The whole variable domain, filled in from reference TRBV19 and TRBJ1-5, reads DGGITQSPKYLFRKEGQNVTLSCEQNLNHDAMYWYRQDPGQGLRLIYYSQIVNDFQKGDIAEGYSVSREKKESFPLTVTSAQKNPTAFYLCASSRGTQPQHFGDGTRLSIL.

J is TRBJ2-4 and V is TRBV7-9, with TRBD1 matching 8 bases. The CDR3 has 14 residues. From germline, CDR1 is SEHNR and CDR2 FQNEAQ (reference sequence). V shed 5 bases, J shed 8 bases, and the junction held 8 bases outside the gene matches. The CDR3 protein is CASSPGGAVDIQYF. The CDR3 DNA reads TGTGCCAGCAGCCCAGGGGGCGCAGTGGACATTCAGTACTTC.

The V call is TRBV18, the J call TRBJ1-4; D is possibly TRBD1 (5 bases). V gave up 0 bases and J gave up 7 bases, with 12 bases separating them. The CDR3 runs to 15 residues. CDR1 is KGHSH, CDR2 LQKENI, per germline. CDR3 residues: CASSPPKAGPEKLFF. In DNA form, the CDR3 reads TGTGCCAGCTCACCACCGAAGGCAGGGCCTGAAAAACTGTTTTTT.

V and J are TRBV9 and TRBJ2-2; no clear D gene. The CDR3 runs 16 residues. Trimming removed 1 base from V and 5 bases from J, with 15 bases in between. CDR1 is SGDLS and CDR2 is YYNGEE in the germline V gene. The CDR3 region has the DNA TGTGCCAGCAGCGTACCCCACGGCGCTGAGACCGGGGAGCTGTTTTTT. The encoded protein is CASSVPHGAETGELFF.

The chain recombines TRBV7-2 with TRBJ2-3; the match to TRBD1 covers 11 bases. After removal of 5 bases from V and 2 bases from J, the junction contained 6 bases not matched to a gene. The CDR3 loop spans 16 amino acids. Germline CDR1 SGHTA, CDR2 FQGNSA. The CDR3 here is CASSPRDRGTTDTQYF. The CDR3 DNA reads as TGTGCCAGCAGCCCTAGGGACAGGGGGACCACAGATACGCAGTATTTT.

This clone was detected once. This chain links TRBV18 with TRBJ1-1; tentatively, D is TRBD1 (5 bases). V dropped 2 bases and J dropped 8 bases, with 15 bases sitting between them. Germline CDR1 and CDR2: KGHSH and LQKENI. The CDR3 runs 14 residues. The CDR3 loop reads CASSPTRLGTEAFF. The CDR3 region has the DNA TGTGCCAGCTCACCAACAAGGTTAGGGACCGAAGCTTTCTTT.

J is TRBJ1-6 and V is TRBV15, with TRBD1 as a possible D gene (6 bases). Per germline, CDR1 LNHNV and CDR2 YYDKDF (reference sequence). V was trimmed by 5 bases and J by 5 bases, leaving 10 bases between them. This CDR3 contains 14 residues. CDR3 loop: CATSAQGDNSPLHF. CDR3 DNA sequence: TGTGCCACCAGCGCACAGGGTGATAATTCACCCCTCCACTTT.

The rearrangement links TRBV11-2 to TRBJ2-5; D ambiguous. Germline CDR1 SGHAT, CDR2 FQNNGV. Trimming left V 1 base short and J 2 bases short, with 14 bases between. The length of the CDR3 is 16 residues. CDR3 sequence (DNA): TGTGCCAGCAGCTTAGTCCGTTTCCCAAATCAAGAGACCCAGTACTTC. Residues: CASSLVRFPNQETQYF.

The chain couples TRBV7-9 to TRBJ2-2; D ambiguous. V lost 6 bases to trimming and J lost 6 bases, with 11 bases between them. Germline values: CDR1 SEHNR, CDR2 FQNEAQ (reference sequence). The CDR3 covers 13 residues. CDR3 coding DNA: TGTGCCAGCAGACCCCAGGTGGCCGGGGAGCTGTTTTTT. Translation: CASRPQVAGELFF.

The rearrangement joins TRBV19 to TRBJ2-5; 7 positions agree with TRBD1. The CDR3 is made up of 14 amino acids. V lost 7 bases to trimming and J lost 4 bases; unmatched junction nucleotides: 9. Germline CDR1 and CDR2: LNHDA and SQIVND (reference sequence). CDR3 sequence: CASTNTGVGETQYF. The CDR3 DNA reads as TGTGCCAGTACCAATACAGGGGTTGGAGAGACCCAGTACTTC.

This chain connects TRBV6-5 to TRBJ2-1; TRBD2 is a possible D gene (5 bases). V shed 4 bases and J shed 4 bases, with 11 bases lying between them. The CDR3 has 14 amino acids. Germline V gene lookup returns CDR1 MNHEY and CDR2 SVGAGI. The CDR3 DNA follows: TGTGCCAGCAGTTTAAGCGGTCATTACAATGAGCAGTTCTTC. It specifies CASSLSGHYNEQFF.

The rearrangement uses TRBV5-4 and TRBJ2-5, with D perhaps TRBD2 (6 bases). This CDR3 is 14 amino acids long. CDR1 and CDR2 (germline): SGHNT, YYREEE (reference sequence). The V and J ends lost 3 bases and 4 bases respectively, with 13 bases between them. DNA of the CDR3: TGTGCCAGCAGCTCCCGGGACGGGGGAGAGACCCAGTACTTC. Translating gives CASSSRDGGETQYF.

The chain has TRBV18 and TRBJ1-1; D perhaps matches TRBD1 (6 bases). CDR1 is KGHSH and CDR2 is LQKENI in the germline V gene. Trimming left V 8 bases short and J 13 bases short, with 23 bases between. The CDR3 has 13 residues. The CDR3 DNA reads TGTGCCAGCCACCAGAGCGGAGGGGCGGACAGTTTCTTT. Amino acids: CASHQSGGADSFF.

The DNA of the CDR3 is TGTGCCAGCAGCTTAGGAGCTATCCCCCTAGCGGGAATCAACGGGGAGCTGTTTTTT. It encodes CASSLGAIPLAGINGELFF. V and J are TRBV7-6 and TRBJ2-2; 9 positions match TRBD2. Germline V gene sequence: CDR1 SGHVS, CDR2 FNYEAQ. The CDR3 totals 19 residues. The junction had 16 bases not matched to a gene; V was cut back by 1 base and J by 7 bases.

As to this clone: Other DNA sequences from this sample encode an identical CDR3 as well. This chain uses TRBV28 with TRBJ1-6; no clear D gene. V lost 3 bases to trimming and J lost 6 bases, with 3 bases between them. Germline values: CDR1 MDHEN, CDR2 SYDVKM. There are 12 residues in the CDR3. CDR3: CASSLGNSPLHF. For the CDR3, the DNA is TGTGCCAGCAGTTTGGGTAATTCACCCCTCCACTTT.

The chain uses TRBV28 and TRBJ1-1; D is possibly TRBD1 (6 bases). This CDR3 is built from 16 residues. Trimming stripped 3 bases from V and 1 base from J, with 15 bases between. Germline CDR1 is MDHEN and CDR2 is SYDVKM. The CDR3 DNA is TGTGCCAGCAGTTTGGGGGGCGCGAGGAGGAACACTGAAGCTTTCTTT. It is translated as CASSLGGARRNTEAFF.

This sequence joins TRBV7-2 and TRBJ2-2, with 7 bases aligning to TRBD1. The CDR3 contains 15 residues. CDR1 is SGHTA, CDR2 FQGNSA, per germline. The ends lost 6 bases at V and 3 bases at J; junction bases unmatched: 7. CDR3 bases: TGTGCCAGCAGATTTGACAGGGAGTACACCGGGGAGCTGTTTTTT. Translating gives CASRFDREYTGELFF.

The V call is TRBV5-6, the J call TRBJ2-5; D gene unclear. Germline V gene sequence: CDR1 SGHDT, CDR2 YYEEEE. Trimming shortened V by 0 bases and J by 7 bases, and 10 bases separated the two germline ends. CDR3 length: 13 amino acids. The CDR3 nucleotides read TGTGCCAGCAGCTTGGTGACGCGTCGGACCCAGTACTTC. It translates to CASSLVTRRTQYF. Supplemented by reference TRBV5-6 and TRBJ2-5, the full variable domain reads DAGVTQSPTHLIKTRGQQVTLRCSPKSGHDTVSWYQQALGQGPQFIFQYYEEEERQRGNFPDRFSGHQFPNYSSELNVNALLLGDSALYLCASSLVTRRTQYFGPGTRLLVL.

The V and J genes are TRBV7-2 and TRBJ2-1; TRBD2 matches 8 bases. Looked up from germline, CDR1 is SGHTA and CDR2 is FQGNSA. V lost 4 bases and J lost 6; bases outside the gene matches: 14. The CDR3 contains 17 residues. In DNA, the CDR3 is TGTGCCAGCAGCTCCGCCATGTTTGGGCTAGCGGGCAATGAGCAGTTCTTC. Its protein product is CASSSAMFGLAGNEQFF.

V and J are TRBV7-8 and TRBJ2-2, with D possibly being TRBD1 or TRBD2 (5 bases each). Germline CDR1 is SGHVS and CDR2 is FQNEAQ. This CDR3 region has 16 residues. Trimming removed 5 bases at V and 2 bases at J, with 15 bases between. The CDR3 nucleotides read TGTGCCAGCAGCAAACGGGACGGCTCTAACACCGGGGAGCTGTTTTTT. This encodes CASSKRDGSNTGELFF.